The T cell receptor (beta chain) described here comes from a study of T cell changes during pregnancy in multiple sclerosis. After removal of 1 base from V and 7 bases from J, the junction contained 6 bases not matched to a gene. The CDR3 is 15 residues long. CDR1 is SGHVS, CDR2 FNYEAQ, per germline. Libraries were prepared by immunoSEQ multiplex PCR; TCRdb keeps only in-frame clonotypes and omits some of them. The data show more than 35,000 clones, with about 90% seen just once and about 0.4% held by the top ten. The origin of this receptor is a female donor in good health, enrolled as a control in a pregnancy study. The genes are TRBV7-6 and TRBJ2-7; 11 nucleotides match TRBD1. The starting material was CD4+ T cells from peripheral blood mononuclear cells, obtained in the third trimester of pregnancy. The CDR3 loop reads CASSLGRGQGEEQYF. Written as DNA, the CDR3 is TGTGCCAGCAGCTTAGGCCGGGGACAGGGGGAAGAGCAGTACTTC.